These 10 T cell receptor beta chains share one sample of origin, sequenced in a study of identical twins. TCRdb recomputed calls from the 5' RACE reads with MiXCR, one row per CDR3 protein. In the table there are about 660,000 distinct CDR3 sequences, over 8.5% of which are singletons. The same sample was also studied in work on yellow fever vaccine responses in identical twins.

Material: PBMCs. The source is a woman aged 18-29 years in good health.

The rearrangement uses TRBV2 and TRBJ2-7; D remains unclear. V shed 2 bases and J shed 6 bases, with 14 bases lying between them. Germline V gene data show CDR1 as SNHLY and CDR2 as FYNNEI. The CDR3 is 14 amino acids. CDR3: CASSESEAGREQYF. In DNA, the CDR3 is TGTGCCAGCAGTGAATCCGAGGCAGGACGCGAGCAGTACTTC. The full variable domain, completed using reference TRBV2 and TRBJ2-7, is EPEVTQTPSHQVTQMGQEVILRCVPISNHLYFYWYRQILGQKVEFLVSFYNNEISEKSEIFDDQFSVERPDGSNFTLKIRSTKLEDSAMYFCASSESEAGREQYFGPGTRLTVT.

The chain links TRBV7-6 to TRBJ2-1, with 7 bases matching TRBD1. V shed 3 bases and J 10 bases; nucleotides not matched to a gene: 15. This CDR3 has 16 amino acids. In germline, CDR1 is SGHVS, CDR2 FNYEAQ. The CDR3 DNA reads TGTGCCAGCAGCTTCAACCGGGACAGTCTCCTTATGGAGCAGTTCTTC. It specifies CASSFNRDSLLMEQFF.

This clonotype was seen more than once but under ten times. This rearrangement joins TRBV4-1 to TRBJ2-3, with 11 nucleotides matching TRBD2. CDR3 size: 18 residues. V gave up 3 bases and J gave up 5 bases; unmatched junction bases: 13. Germline CDR1 MGHRA, CDR2 YSYEKL. The CDR3 region is CASSHGRASGGLGDTQYF. The DNA of the CDR3 is TGCGCCAGCAGCCACGGACGGGCTAGCGGGGGGTTGGGAGATACGCAGTATTTT.

The table lists this clonotype with a few counts. This chain uses TRBV27 with TRBJ2-2, with 9 positions matching TRBD1. The CDR3 consists of 17 residues. The J segment lost 0 bases and the V segment lost 6 bases, leaving 8 bases of the junction unmatched. Germline CDR1 and CDR2: MNHEY and SMNVEV (reference sequence). The CDR3 sequence: CASSMGTGPTNTGELFF. CDR3 coding DNA: TGTGCCAGCAGCATGGGGACAGGGCCGACGAACACCGGGGAGCTGTTTTTT.

In DNA form, the CDR3 reads TGTGCCAGCAGTGCTCCGGGACAGGTCATCTCTGTCGAGCAGTACTTC. This codes for CASSAPGQVISVEQYF. This chain connects TRBV28 to TRBJ2-7; 8 nucleotides line up with TRBD1. Germline V CDR1 and CDR2: MDHEN, SYDVKM. The trim removed 5 bases at V and 6 bases at J, leaving 15 bases unmatched. The CDR3 extends over 16 amino acids.

This clonotype occurred many times. The chain recombines TRBV5-1 with TRBJ2-5, with no clear D. The CDR3 is 16 residues long. The germline CDR1 and CDR2 sequences are SGHRS and YFSETQ. Trimming cost V 1 base and J 0 bases, with 13 bases left between them. In DNA, the CDR3 is TGCGCCAGCAGCTTGAGGCCACCCAAGTACCAAGAGACCCAGTACTTC. This encodes CASSLRPPKYQETQYF.

This clonotype was counted ten times or more. The J gene is TRBJ1-5, the V gene TRBV27; D not resolved. CDR1 is MNHEY and CDR2 is SMNVEV in the germline V gene (reference sequence). Deletions cut 0 bases from V and 0 bases from J, with 6 bases between. The CDR3 is 15 residues long. CDR3 sequence: CASSLSSYSNQPQHF. The CDR3 coding sequence is TGTGCCAGCAGTTTATCGTCCTATAGCAATCAGCCCCAGCATTTT.

This clonotype has a handful of counts. The V gene is TRBV4-1, the J gene TRBJ2-2, with 9 bases fitting TRBD2. The CDR3 is 16 residues long. J was trimmed by 7 bases and V by 0 bases; bases with no gene match: 6. Germline assignment: CDR1 MGHRA and CDR2 YSYEKL. The CDR3 protein is CASSQEVAGVRGELFF. The CDR3 nucleotides read TGCGCCAGCAGCCAAGAAGTAGCGGGAGTTCGCGGGGAGCTGTTTTTT.

The chain has TRBV7-9 and TRBJ2-7; 10 nucleotides match TRBD2. Looked up from germline, CDR1 is SEHNR and CDR2 is FQNEAQ (reference sequence). The CDR3 contains 17 residues. Trimming removed 1 base from V and 3 bases from J; junction bases left unmatched: 9. DNA for the CDR3: TGTGCCAGCAGCTTAGAGACCCGCCTAGCGGGAGTCTACGAGCAGTACTTC. Translating gives CASSLETRLAGVYEQYF.

The chain has TRBV5-6 and TRBJ2-1, with 9 nucleotides matching TRBD2. The CDR3 is 16 residues long. Trimming removed 0 bases from V and 12 bases from J; junction bases left unmatched: 13. The germline V gene has CDR1 SGHDT and CDR2 YYEEEE. CDR3 amino acids: CASSLGTSVGGSGQFF. In DNA, the CDR3 is TGTGCCAGCAGCTTGGGGACTAGCGTGGGGGGTTCAGGGCAGTTCTTC. The complete variable domain, with remaining parts taken from reference TRBV5-6 and TRBJ2-1, reads DAGVTQSPTHLIKTRGQQVTLRCSPKSGHDTVSWYQQALGQGPQFIFQYYEEEERQRGNFPDRFSGHQFPNYSSELNVNALLLGDSALYLCASSLGTSVGGSGQFFGPGTRLTVL.